One T cell receptor beta chain is described in this entry. Its antigen is as yet unknown. This likely stems from a read error, as it lies one base from a far larger clone. This specimen includes other DNA sequences encoding the same CDR3. The table came from immunoSEQ multiplex PCR; TCRdb's copy has only in-frame clones and leaves some out. The repertoire includes tens of thousands of clones, roughly 65% of them detected once, and less than 35% sits in the top ten. The CDR3 is 15 amino acids. Trimming pared 0 bases from V and 4 bases from J, leaving 10 bases between. Germline CDR1 MGHRA, CDR2 YSYEKL. This entry belongs to a study of cytotoxic CD8 clonotypes in ibrutinib-treated CLL. Study background: For this cohort, patients were ten to twelve relapsed/refractory and approximately 15 treatment-naive, while some 18 were IGHV unmutated. Samples yielded averages of 200,000 to 300,000 productive templates and roughly 91,000 productive rearrangements. The study's findings and limits: Progressing and sustained-remission patients had different sampling times. On treatment, the uncommon public clonotypes contracted or remained stable.

This clonotype was sampled from a human donor with chronic lymphocytic leukemia. The chain has TRBV4-1 and TRBJ1-3; D gene uncertain. Sequenced material: PBMCs, taken after 24 months of ibrutinib treatment. The CDR3 bases are TGCGCCAGCAGCCAAGAAGGAAAACTGGGAAACACCATATATTTT. This translates into CASSQEGKLGNTIYF.